This is a list of T cell receptor beta chains from one sample in a study of T cells of healthy individuals. A single record per CDR3 protein comes from TCRdb applying MiXCR to the 5' RACE reads. The sample includes about 63,000 distinct CDR3 sequences, roughly 16% of them seen just once. All receptors come from a human donor in good health. The CDR3 runs from the conserved cysteine through the conserved F or W. A D gene is named only where the DNA matches it firmly. Some rows mark clone size as missing; the rest say once, few, many or name a class of expanded clone.

j_gene: TRBJ2-7
abundance: few
v_gene: TRBV10-3
d_gene: -
CDR3aa: CAISELTIEGERYEQYF
CDR3nt: TGTGCCATCAGTGAGCTAACGATTGAGGGAGAAAGGTACGAGCAGTACTTC

j_gene: TRBJ2-5
abundance: -
v_gene: TRBV4-2
d_gene: TRBD1
CDR3aa: CASSLGQGIIETQYF
CDR3nt: TGTGCCAGCAGCCTCGGACAGGGAATCATAGAGACCCAGTACTTC

j_gene: TRBJ2-1
abundance: -
v_gene: TRBV9
d_gene: TRBD1
CDR3aa: CASSVGTGVSSYNEQFF
CDR3nt: TGTGCCAGCAGCGTAGGAACAGGGGTGAGCTCCTACAATGAGCAGTTCTTC

j_gene: TRBJ2-6
abundance: -
v_gene: TRBV20-1
d_gene: TRBD2
CDR3aa: CSARDRLAGFSGANVLTF
CDR3nt: TGCAGTGCTAGAGATCGGCTAGCGGGATTCTCTGGGGCCAACGTCCTGACTTTC

j_gene: TRBJ1-2
abundance: many
v_gene: TRBV3-1
d_gene: -
CDR3aa: CASSQGMGARNYGYTF
CDR3nt: TGTGCCAGCAGCCAAGGGATGGGGGCGAGGAACTATGGCTACACCTTC

j_gene: TRBJ2-5
abundance: -
v_gene: TRBV20-1
d_gene: TRBD1
CDR3aa: CSARALGQAPQETQYF
CDR3nt: TGCAGTGCTAGGGCCCTCGGACAGGCCCCCCAAGAGACCCAGTACTTC

j_gene: TRBJ1-2
abundance: many
v_gene: TRBV27
d_gene: -
CDR3aa: CASSPAGGSYGYTF
CDR3nt: TGTGCCAGCAGTCCCGCCGGGGGGTCCTATGGCTACACCTTC

j_gene: TRBJ2-1
abundance: few
v_gene: TRBV6-5
d_gene: TRBD2
CDR3aa: CASSFGAGGPRNEQFF
CDR3nt: TGTGCCAGCAGTTTTGGAGCGGGGGGGCCGCGCAATGAGCAGTTCTTC

j_gene: TRBJ1-2
abundance: few
v_gene: TRBV5-4
d_gene: -
CDR3aa: CASSLVGERGYTF
CDR3nt: TGTGCCAGCAGCTTGGTGGGGGAACGCGGCTACACCTTC

j_gene: TRBJ2-7
abundance: few
v_gene: TRBV6-5
d_gene: -
CDR3aa: CASRNRRGLADINYEQYF
CDR3nt: TGTGCCAGCAGGAACCGCAGGGGGCTAGCGGACATAAACTACGAGCAGTACTTC

j_gene: TRBJ2-3
abundance: -
v_gene: TRBV3-1
d_gene: TRBD2
CDR3aa: CASSFPSGGDSDTQYF
CDR3nt: TGTGCCAGCAGCTTCCCTAGCGGGGGCGACTCTGATACGCAGTATTTT

j_gene: TRBJ2-3
abundance: -
v_gene: TRBV12-3/TRBV12-4
d_gene: TRBD2
CDR3aa: CASSSAGVVDTQYF
CDR3nt: TGTGCCAGCAGTTCGGCGGGAGTAGTAGATACGCAGTATTTT

j_gene: TRBJ1-2
abundance: -
v_gene: TRBV6-1
d_gene: -
CDR3aa: CASSVTTENYGYTF
CDR3nt: TGTGCCAGCAGTGTCACTACAGAGAACTATGGCTACACCTTC

j_gene: TRBJ1-5
abundance: many
v_gene: TRBV10-2
d_gene: -
CDR3aa: CASRSRGGQPQHF
CDR3nt: TGCGCCAGCAGGTCCAGGGGAGGTCAGCCCCAGCATTTT

j_gene: TRBJ2-1
abundance: few
v_gene: TRBV29-1
d_gene: -
CDR3aa: CSVMTESSYNEQFF
CDR3nt: TGCAGCGTAATGACTGAAAGCTCCTACAATGAGCAGTTCTTC

j_gene: TRBJ2-2
abundance: many
v_gene: TRBV25-1
d_gene: TRBD1
CDR3aa: CASSGTGGSTGELFF
CDR3nt: TGTGCCAGCAGTGGGACAGGGGGCAGCACCGGGGAGCTGTTTTTT

j_gene: TRBJ1-1
abundance: few
v_gene: TRBV5-1
d_gene: -
CDR3aa: CASSSRGEKAFF
CDR3nt: TGCGCCAGCAGCTCAAGGGGGGAAAAAGCTTTCTTT

j_gene: TRBJ2-7
abundance: few
v_gene: TRBV10-2
d_gene: -
CDR3aa: CASSEEGDIGQYEQYF
CDR3nt: TGCGCCAGCAGTGAGGAGGGTGACATCGGCCAGTACGAGCAGTACTTC

j_gene: TRBJ1-6
abundance: many
v_gene: TRBV20-1
d_gene: -
CDR3aa: CSARDIAGGGYSPLHF
CDR3nt: TGCAGTGCTAGAGATATTGCCGGAGGGGGTTATTCACCCCTCCACTTT

j_gene: TRBJ1-1
abundance: -
v_gene: TRBV27
d_gene: -
CDR3aa: CASSPRGETGGTEAFF
CDR3nt: TGTGCCAGCAGTCCCCGGGGTGAGACCGGAGGCACTGAAGCTTTCTTT

j_gene: TRBJ2-1
abundance: few
v_gene: TRBV12-3/TRBV12-4
d_gene: -
CDR3aa: CASSFRRGQRWFF
CDR3nt: TGTGCCAGCAGTTTTCGGCGGGGGCAGCGCTGGTTCTTC